The source of this T cell receptor beta chain is a study of T-cell reconstitution after alpha-beta-depleted transplantation in children. Germline V lookup: CDR1 SGHRS, CDR2 YFSETQ. This CDR3 contains 14 residues. Between the trimmed V and J ends, which lost 4 bases and 2 bases, there was a span of 12 bases. As it was prepared, the TCRbeta library received unique molecular identifiers. MiXCR was run by TCRdb on the PCR reads, yielding one entry per CDR3 protein. Of about 72,000 distinct CDR3 sequences in the sample, around 6.6% are singletons; the top ten hold around 2.4%. This clonotype was seen many times.

The chain employs TRBV5-1 and TRBJ2-5, with D possibly TRBD1 on 6 matching bases. The receptor comes from a human donor who donated a stem cell graft to a child with acute lymphoblastic leukemia. Here the sequenced sample was PBMCs from the stem cell graft donor, taken from the stem cell graft. This CDR3 is CASSGGTPQETQYF. The CDR3 DNA reads TGCGCCAGCAGCGGTGGGACACCTCAAGAGACCCAGTACTTC.